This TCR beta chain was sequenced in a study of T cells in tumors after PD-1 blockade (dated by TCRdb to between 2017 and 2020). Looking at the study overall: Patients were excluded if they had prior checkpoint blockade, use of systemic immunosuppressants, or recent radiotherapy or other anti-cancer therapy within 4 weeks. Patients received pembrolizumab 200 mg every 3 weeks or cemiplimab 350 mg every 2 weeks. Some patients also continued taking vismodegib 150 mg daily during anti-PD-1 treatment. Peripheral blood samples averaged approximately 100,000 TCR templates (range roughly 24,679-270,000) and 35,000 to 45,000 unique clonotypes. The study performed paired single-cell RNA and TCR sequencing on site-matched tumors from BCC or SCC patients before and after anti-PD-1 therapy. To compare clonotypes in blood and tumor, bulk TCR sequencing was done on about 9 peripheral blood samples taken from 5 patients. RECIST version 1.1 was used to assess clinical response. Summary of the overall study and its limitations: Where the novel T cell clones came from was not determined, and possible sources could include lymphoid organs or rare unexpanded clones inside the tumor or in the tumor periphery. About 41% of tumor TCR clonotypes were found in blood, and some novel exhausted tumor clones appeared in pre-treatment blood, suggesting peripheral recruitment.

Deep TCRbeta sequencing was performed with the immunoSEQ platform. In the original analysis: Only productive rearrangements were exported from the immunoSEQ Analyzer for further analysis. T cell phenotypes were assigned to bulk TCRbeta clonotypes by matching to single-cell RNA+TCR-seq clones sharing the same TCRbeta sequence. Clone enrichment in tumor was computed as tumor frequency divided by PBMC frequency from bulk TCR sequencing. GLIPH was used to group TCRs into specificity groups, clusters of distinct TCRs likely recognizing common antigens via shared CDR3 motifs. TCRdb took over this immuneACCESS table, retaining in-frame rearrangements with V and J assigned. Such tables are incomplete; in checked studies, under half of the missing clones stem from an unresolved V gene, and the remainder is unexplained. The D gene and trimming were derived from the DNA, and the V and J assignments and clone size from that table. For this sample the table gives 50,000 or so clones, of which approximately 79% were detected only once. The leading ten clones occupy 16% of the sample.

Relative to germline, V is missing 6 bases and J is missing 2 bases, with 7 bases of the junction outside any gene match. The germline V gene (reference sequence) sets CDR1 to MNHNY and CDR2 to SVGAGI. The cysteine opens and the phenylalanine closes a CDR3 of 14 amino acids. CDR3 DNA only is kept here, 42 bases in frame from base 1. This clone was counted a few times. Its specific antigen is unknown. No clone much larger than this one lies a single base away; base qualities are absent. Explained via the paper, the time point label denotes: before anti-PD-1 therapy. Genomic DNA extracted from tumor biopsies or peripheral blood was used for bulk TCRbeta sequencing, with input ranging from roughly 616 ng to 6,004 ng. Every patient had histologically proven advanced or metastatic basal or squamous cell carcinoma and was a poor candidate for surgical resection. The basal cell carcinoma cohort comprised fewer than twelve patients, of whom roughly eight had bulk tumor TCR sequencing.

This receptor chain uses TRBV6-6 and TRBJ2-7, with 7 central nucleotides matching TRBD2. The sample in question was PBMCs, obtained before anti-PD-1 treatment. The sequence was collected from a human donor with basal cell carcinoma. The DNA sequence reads TGTGCCAGCAGCCGAGGGACTATACCCTACGAGCAGTACTTC. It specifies CASSRGTIPYEQYF.